The following is a T cell receptor (beta chain) sequence with its context. Its target is not known. This sample stems from a study of cytomegalovirus exposure and HLA in healthy donors. Study overall: The 100 to 150 validation repertoires matched the 666 first-cohort repertoires in platform, a later analysis reported.

Study observations and caveats: The finding came from a later analysis; first-cohort TCR clusters tended to co-occur in the 130 or so validation repertoires. Cytomegalovirus status, reportedly, was diagnosed with high specificity and sensitivity by the classifier.

Looked up from germline, CDR1 is LNHDA and CDR2 is SQIVND (reference sequence). With V trimmed by 3 bases and J by 7 bases, 7 bases remained unmatched. CDR3 length: 15 amino acids. Clones were read by immunoSEQ multiplex PCR, and TCRdb kept only the in-frame ones, dropping some. This sample has over 110,000 clones, with 70% to 90% found just once. The specimen sequenced was PBMCs. The chain employs TRBV19 and TRBJ2-1; 9 bases map to TRBD1. The sequence was collected from a man between 18 and 35 years old in good health and CMV-seropositive. This CDR3 is CASSIYGQGMNEQFF. The CDR3 DNA follows: TGTGCCAGTAGTATCTACGGACAGGGGATGAATGAGCAGTTCTTC. Full variable domain (outside the CDR3, taken from reference TRBV19 and TRBJ2-1): DGGITQSPKYLFRKEGQNVTLSCEQNLNHDAMYWYRQDPGQGLRLIYYSQIVNDFQKGDIAEGYSVSREKKESFPLTVTSAQKNPTAFYLCASSIYGQGMNEQFFGPGTRLTVL.